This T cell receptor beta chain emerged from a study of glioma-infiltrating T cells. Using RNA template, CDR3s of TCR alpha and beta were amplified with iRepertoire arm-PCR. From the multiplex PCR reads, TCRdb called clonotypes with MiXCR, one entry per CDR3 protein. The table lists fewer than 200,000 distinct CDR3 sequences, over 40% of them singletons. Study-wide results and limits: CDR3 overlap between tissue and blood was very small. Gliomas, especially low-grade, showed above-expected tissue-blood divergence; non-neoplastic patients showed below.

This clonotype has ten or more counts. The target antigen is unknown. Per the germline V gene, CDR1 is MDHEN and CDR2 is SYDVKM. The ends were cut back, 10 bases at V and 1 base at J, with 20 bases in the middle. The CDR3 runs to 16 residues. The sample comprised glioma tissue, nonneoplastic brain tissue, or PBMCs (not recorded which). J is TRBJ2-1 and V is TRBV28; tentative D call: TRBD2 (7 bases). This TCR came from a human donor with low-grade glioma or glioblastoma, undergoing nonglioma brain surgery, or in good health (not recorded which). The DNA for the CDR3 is TGTGCCACGCAGAGGGGGGGAGTTTGGTCCTACAATGAGCAGTTCTTC. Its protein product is CATQRGGVWSYNEQFF.